This T cell receptor beta chain was documented in a study of blood T cell repertoires in COVID-19. Enrolled through a virtual design, the participants were between roughly 18 and 95 years of age and came from 24 US areas. Recovered Cohort 3 donors showed two negative PCRs, clearance, or symptom resolution. Only in-frame clones appear in the TCRdb table, and some are missing; sequencing was by immunoSEQ multiplex PCR. There are around 430,000 clones in the sample; approximately 90% occur only once, and approximately 9.3% lies in the top ten. V lost 5 bases to trimming and J lost 5 bases, with 21 bases between them. The CDR3 consists of 17 residues. CDR1 SGHVS and CDR2 FQNEAQ come from the germline V gene.

This TCR was recovered from a woman aged 50 to 60 who had recovered from COVID-19. This chain connects TRBV7-8 to TRBJ2-2, with D tentatively TRBD2 (6 bases). Sample: PBMCs or T cells enriched from blood (not recorded which). In DNA, the CDR3 is TGTGCCAGCAGCCGCTCCATAGGCGGGATTTTGACCGGGGAGCTGTTTTTT. The encoded protein is CASSRSIGGILTGELFF.